What follows describes a single T cell receptor (beta chain). From the PCR reads, TCRdb called clonotypes with MiXCR, one entry per CDR3 protein. Among 79,000 or so distinct CDR3 sequences listed, around 47% were seen once. The entry originates in a study of CDR3 diversity in severe acne. V shed 10 bases and J shed 1 base, with 14 bases lying between them. The length of the CDR3 is 14 residues. Germline CDR1 is ENHRY and CDR2 is SYGVKD. The clonotype was recovered from a male donor with severe acne vulgaris. The genes are TRBV10-3 and TRBJ1-5; D is unclear. The specimen was blood. This CDR3 reads CATRKDESNQPQHF. In DNA, the CDR3 is TGTGCCACCCGCAAAGACGAAAGCAATCAGCCCCAGCATTTT.